This T cell receptor (beta chain) was retrieved from a study of T cell repertoires in cytomegalovirus infection. Overall study context: Evidence of both CMV infection and a matching HLA type came from public TCR beta signatures.

Study conclusions and caveats: The ex vivo response was dominated by HLA-C-restricted CMV-specific TCR beta clonotypes. Accumulated public TCR beta family frequency recognized individuals carrying CMV together with the relevant HLA.

TCRdb used MiXCR to reprocess the reads, holding one entry per CDR3 protein. The table has approximately 180,000 distinct CDR3 sequences, approximately 19% seen once. Points on this clonotype: As yet, its antigen is unknown.

The germline V and J ends were trimmed by 2 bases and 6 bases, with 13 bases remaining between them. The CDR3 covers 14 residues. The receptor comes from a human donor in good health (CMV status not recorded). Some clones in this sample may be carry-over from other donors' samples. The sample consisted of PBMCs. The chain has TRBV12-3 or TRBV12-4 and TRBJ1-1, with D tentatively TRBD1 (5 bases). This CDR3 is CASSLLGQVSEAFF. The CDR3 nucleotides are TGTGCCAGCAGTTTATTAGGACAAGTCTCTGAAGCTTTCTTT.